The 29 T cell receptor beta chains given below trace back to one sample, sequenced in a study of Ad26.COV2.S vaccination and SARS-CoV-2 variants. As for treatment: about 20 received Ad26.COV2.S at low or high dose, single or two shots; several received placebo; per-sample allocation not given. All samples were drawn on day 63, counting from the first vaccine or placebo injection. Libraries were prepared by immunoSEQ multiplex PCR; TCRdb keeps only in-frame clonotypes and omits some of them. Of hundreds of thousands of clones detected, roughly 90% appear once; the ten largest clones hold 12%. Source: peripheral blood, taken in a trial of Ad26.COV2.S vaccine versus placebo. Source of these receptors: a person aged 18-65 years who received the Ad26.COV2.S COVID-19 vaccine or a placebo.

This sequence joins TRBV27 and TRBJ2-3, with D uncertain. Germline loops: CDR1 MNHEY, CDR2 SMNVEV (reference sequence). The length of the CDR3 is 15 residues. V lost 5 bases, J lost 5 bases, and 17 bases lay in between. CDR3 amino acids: CASSTFSNGVDTQYF. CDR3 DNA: TGTGCCAGCAGTACATTTTCGAACGGTGTAGATACGCAGTATTTT.

CDR3 in DNA: TGTGCCAGCAGCTTGAGACTAGCGCACTACGAGCAGTACTTC. This codes for CASSLRLAHYEQYF. The chain carries TRBV13 and TRBJ2-7; TRBD2 agrees at 8 bases. Trimming removed 3 bases from V and 3 bases from J; junction bases left unmatched: 4. The CDR3 is 14 residues long. Germline lookup yields CDR1 PRHDT and CDR2 FYEKMQ (reference sequence).

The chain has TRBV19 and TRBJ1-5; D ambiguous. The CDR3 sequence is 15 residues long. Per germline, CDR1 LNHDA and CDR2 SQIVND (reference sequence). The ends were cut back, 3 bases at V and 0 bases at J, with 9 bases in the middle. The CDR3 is CASSIGEYSNQPQHF. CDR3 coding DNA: TGTGCCAGTAGTATCGGAGAATATAGCAATCAGCCCCAGCATTTT.

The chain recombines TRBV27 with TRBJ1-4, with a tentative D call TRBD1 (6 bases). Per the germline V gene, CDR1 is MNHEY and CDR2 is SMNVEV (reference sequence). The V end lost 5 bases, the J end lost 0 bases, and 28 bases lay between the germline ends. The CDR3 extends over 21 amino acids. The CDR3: CASSLRGLTFQPTATNEKLFF. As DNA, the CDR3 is TGTGCCAGCAGTCTCAGGGGCCTAACGTTCCAACCGACGGCAACTAATGAAAAACTGTTTTTT.

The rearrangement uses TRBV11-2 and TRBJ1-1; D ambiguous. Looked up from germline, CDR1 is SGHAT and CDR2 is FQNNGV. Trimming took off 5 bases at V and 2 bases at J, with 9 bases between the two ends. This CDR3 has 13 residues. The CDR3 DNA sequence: TGTGCCAGCAGCCCTCAAGCAAACACTGAAGCTTTCTTT. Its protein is CASSPQANTEAFF.

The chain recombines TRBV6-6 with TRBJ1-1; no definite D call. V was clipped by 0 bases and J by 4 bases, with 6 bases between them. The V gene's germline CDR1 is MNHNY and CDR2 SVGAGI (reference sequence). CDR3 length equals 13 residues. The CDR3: CASSYSQTTEAFF. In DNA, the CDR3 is TGTGCCAGCAGTTACTCTCAAACCACTGAAGCTTTCTTT.

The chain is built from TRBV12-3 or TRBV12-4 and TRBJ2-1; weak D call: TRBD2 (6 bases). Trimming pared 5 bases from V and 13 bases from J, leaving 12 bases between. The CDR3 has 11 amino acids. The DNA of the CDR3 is TGTGCCAGCAGTCCCGGGACTCAACAGTTCTTC. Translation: CASSPGTQQFF.

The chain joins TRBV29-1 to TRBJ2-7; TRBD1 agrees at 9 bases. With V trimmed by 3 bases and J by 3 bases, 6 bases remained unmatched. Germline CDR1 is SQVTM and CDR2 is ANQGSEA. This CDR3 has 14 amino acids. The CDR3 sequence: CSVEGTGSYYEQYF. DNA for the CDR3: TGCAGCGTTGAGGGGACAGGGTCCTACTACGAGCAGTACTTC.

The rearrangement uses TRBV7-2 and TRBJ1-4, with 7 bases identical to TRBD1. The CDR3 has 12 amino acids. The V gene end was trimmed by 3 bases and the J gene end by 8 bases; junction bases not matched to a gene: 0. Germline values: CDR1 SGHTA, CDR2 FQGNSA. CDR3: CASSFRGEKLFF. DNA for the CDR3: TGTGCCAGCAGCTTCAGGGGGGAAAAACTGTTTTTT.

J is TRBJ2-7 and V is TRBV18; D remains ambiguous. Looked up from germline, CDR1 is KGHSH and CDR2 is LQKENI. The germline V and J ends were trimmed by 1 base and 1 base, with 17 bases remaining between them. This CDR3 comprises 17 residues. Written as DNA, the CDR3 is TGTGCCAGCTCACCACAGTGGGCGCAACCACTGTCCTACGAGCAGTACTTC. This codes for CASSPQWAQPLSYEQYF.

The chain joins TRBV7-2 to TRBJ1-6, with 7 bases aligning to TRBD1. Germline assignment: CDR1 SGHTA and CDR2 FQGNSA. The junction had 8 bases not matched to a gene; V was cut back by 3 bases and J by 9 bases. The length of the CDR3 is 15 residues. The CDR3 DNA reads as TGTGCCAGCAGCTTCTGGCCAGGGGGTGGTTCACCCCTCCACTTT. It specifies CASSFWPGGGSPLHF.

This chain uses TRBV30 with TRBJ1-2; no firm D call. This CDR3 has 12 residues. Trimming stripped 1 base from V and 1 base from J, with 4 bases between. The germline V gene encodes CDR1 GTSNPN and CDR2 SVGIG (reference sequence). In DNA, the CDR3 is TGTGCCTGGAGTGATGATAACTATGGCTACACCTTC. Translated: CAWSDDNYGYTF.

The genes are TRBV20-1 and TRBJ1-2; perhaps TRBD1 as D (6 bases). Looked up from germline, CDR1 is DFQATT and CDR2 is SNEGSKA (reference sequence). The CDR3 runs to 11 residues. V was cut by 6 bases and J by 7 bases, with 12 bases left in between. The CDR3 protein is CSAEGGAGYTF. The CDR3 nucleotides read TGCAGTGCCGAGGGGGGGGCTGGCTACACCTTC.

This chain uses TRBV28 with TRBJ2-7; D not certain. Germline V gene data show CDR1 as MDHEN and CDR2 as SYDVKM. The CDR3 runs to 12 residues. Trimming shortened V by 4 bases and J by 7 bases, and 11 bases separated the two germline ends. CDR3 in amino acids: CASSSSLGEQYF. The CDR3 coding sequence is TGTGCCAGCAGTTCAAGTCTCGGGGAGCAGTACTTC.

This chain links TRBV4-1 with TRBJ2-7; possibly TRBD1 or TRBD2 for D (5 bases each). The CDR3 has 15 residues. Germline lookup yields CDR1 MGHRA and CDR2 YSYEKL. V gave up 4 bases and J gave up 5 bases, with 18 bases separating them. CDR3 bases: TGCGCCAGCAGCCCCCGGGACGGAGCTCGGGACGAGCAGTACTTC. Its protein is CASSPRDGARDEQYF.

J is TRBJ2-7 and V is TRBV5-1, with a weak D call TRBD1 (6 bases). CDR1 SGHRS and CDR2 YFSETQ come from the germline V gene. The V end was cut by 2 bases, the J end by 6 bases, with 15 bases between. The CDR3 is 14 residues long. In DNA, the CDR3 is TGCGCCAGCAGCTTACAGGGTCCCGACCTCGAGCAGTACTTC. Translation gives CASSLQGPDLEQYF.

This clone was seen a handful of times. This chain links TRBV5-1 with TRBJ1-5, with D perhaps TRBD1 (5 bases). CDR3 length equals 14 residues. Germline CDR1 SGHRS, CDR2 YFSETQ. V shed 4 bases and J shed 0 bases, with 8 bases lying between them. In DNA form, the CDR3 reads TGCGCCAGCAGCGCCGGACATAGCAATCAGCCCCAGCATTTT. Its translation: CASSAGHSNQPQHF.

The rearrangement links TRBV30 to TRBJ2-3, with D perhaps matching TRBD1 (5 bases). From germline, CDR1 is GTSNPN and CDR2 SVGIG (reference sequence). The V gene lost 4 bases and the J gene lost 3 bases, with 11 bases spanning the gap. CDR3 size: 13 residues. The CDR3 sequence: CAWISRGTDTQYF. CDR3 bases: TGTGCCTGGATAAGTAGGGGTACAGATACGCAGTATTTT.

The CDR3 reads CASSLLGGIDEQYF. The CDR3 coding sequence is TGTGCCAGCAGCTTACTAGGGGGCATCGACGAGCAGTACTTC. The chain has TRBV11-2 and TRBJ2-7, with 7 nucleotides matching TRBD1. The germline CDR1 and CDR2 sequences are SGHAT and FQNNGV. With 2 bases clipped from V and 5 bases from J, the junction kept 6 bases outside the gene matches. The CDR3 loop spans 14 amino acids.

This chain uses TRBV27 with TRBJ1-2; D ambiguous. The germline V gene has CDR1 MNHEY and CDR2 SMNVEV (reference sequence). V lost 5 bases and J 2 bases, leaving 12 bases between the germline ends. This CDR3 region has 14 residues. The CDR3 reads CASSLGRRNYGYTF. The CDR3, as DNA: TGTGCCAGCAGTCTCGGGAGGAGGAACTATGGCTACACCTTC.

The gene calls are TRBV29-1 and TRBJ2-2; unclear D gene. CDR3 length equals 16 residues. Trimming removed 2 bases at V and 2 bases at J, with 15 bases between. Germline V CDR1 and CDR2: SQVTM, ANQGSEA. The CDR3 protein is CSVEIRTLSNTGELFF. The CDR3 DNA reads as TGCAGCGTTGAAATACGAACCCTCAGTAACACCGGGGAGCTGTTTTTT.

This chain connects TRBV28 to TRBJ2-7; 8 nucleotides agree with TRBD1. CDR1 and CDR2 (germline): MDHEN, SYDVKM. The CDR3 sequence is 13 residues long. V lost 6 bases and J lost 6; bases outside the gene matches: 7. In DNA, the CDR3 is TGTGCCAGCAGAACGACAGGGGACCTCGAGCAGTACTTC. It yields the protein CASRTTGDLEQYF.

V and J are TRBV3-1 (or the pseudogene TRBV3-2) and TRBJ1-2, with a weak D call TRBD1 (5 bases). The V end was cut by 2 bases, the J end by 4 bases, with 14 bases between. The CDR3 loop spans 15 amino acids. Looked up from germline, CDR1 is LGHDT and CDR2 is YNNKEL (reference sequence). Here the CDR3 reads CASSQIHTGPYGYTF. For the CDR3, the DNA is TGTGCCAGCAGCCAAATTCATACGGGGCCCTATGGCTACACCTTC.

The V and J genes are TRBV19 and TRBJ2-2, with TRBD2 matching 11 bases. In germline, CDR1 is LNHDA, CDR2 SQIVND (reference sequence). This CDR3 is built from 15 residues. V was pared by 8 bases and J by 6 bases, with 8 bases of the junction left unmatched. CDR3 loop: CASDSGTSGAGELFF. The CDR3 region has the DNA TGTGCCAGTGACTCGGGGACTAGCGGCGCCGGGGAGCTGTTTTTT.

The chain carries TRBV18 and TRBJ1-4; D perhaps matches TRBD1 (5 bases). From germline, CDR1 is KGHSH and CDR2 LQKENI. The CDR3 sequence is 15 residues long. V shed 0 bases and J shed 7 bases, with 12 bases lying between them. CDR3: CASSPPGVQGEKLFF. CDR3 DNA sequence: TGTGCCAGCTCACCACCAGGCGTCCAGGGTGAAAAACTGTTTTTT.

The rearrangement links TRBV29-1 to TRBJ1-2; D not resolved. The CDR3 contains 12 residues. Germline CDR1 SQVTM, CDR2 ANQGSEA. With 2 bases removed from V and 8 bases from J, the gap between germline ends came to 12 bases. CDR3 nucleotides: TGCAGCGTTGAAAATCGGGGTGGGGGCTACACCTTC. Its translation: CSVENRGGGYTF.

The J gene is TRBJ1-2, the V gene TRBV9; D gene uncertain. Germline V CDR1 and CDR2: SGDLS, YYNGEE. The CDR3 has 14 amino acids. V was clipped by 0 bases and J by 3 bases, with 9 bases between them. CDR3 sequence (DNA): TGTGCCAGCAGCGTAGCGGTAGGAGACTATGGCTACACCTTC. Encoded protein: CASSVAVGDYGYTF.

The CDR3 spells CSATEGERPYEQYF. In nucleotides, the CDR3 is TGCAGCGCCACTGAGGGAGAAAGGCCGTACGAGCAGTACTTC. The chain is built from TRBV29-1 and TRBJ2-7; a weak D match, TRBD2 (5 bases). Germline lookup yields CDR1 SQVTM and CDR2 ANQGSEA. Trimming pared 7 bases from V and 4 bases from J, leaving 20 bases between. This CDR3 has 14 residues.

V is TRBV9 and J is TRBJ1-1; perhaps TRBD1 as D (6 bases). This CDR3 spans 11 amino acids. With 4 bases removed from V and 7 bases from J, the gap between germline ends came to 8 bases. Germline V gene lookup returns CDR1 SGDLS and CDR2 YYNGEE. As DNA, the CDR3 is TGTGCCAGCAGCTCGGACAGTGAAGCTTTCTTT. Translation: CASSSDSEAFF.